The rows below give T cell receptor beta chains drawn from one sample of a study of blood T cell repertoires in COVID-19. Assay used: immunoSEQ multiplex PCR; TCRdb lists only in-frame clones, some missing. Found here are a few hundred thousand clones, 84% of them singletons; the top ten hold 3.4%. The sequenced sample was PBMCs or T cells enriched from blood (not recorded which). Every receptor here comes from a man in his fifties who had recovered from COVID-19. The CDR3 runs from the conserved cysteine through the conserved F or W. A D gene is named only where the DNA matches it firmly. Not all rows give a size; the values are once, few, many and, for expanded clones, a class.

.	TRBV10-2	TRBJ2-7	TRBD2	CASSGSGLAGRSEQYF	TGCGCCAGCAGTGGTTCGGGGCTAGCGGGAAGGAGCGAGCAGTACTTC
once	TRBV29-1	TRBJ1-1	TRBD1	CSVKGQGMNTEAFF	TGCAGCGTGAAGGGACAGGGAATGAACACTGAAGCTTTCTTT
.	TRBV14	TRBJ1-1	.	CASSQDWTTEAFF	TGTGCCAGCAGCCAAGATTGGACAACTGAAGCTTTCTTT
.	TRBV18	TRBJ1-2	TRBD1	CASSRDRVHGYTF	TGTGCCAGCTCACGGGACAGGGTACATGGCTACACCTTC
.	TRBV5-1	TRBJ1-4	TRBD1	CASSRQGSEKLFF	TGCGCCAGCAGCCGACAGGGGAGCGAAAAACTGTTTTTT
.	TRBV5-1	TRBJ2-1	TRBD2	CASSSRTSGPRAYNEQFF	TGCGCCAGCAGCTCACGGACTAGCGGGCCGAGGGCCTACAATGAGCAGTTCTTC
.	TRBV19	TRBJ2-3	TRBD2	CASSNQRGGSDTQYF	TGTGCCAGTAGTAACCAGCGGGGAGGATCAGATACGCAGTATTTT
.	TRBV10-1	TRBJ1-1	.	CASSDLVQGAAFF	TGCGCCAGCAGTGATCTCGTTCAGGGTGCAGCTTTCTTT
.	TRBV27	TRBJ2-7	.	CASSSLSYEQYF	TGTGCCAGCAGTTCTCTTTCCTACGAGCAGTACTTC
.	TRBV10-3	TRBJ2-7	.	CAISESGGSYEQYF	TGTGCCATCAGTGAGTCTGGCGGAAGCTACGAGCAGTACTTC
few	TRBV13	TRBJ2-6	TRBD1	CASSLAGQGADGANVLTF	TGTGCCAGCAGCTTAGCGGGACAGGGGGCAGATGGGGCCAACGTCCTGACTTTC
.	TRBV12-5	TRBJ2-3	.	CASGPDSVRPDTQYF	TGTGCTAGTGGCCCGGACAGCGTCAGACCAGATACGCAGTATTTT
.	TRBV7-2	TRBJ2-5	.	CASSLGGASGMTRAQYF	TGTGCCAGCAGCTTAGGGGGGGCCAGCGGGATGACCAGGGCCCAGTACTTC
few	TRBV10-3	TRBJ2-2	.	CAIKGQNTGELFF	TGTGCCATCAAGGGACAGAACACCGGGGAGCTGTTTTTT
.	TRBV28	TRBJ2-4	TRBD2	CASNPSGSGNIQYF	TGTGCCAGCAACCCTAGCGGGAGTGGGAACATTCAGTACTTC
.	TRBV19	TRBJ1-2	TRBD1	CASSSHSDRAVDGYTF	TGTGCCAGTAGTTCTCACTCGGACAGGGCGGTCGATGGCTACACCTTC
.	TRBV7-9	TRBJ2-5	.	CASSLAQGGVETQYF	TGTGCCAGCAGCTTAGCCCAAGGGGGGGTTGAGACCCAGTACTTC
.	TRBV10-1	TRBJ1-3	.	CASRVRGSGNTIYF	TGCGCCAGCAGAGTCCGAGGGTCTGGAAACACCATATATTTT
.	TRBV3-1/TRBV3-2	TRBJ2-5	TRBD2	CASSQDLASGGETQYF	TGTGCCAGCAGCCAAGATCTGGCTAGCGGGGGGGAGACCCAGTACTTC
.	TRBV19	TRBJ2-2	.	CASSTNRVWLFF	TGTGCCAGTAGTACCAACAGGGTATGGCTGTTTTTT
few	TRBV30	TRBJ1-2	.	CAWSVRGSVSGYTF	TGTGCCTGGAGTGTACGAGGGTCGGTGTCAGGCTACACCTTC
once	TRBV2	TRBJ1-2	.	CASSVTSGYTF	TGTGCCAGCAGTGTCACTTCTGGCTACACCTTC
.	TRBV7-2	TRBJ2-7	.	CASSLTGSHYEQYF	TGTGCCAGCAGCTTAACAGGCAGCCACTACGAGCAGTACTTC
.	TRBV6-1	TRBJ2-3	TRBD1	CASSEGTGTGAPDTQYF	TGTGCCAGCAGTGAAGGGACCGGGACAGGGGCCCCAGATACGCAGTATTTT
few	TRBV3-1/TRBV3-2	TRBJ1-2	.	CASSYRDTTGRGYTF	TGTGCCAGCAGCTACCGGGACACCACGGGGAGAGGCTACACCTTC
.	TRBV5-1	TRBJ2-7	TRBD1	CASSLEGTGGLEQYF	TGCGCCAGCAGCTTGGAAGGGACAGGGGGCCTTGAGCAGTACTTC
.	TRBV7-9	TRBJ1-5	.	CASSPAGQPQHF	TGTGCCAGCAGCCCAGCAGGACAGCCCCAGCATTTT
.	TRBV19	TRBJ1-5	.	CASSSDGGGNQPQHF	TGTGCCAGTAGTAGCGACGGGGGTGGGAATCAGCCCCAGCATTTT
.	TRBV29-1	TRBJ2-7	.	CSVQQRRGYEQYF	TGCAGCGTTCAACAGCGGAGAGGGTACGAGCAGTACTTC
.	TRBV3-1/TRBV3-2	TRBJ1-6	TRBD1	CASSRDRVGVGSPLHF	TGTGCCAGCAGCCGCGACAGGGTCGGAGTTGGGTCACCCCTCCACTTT
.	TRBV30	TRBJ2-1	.	CAWTTGIAPYNEQFF	TGTGCCTGGACCACAGGGATAGCCCCCTACAATGAGCAGTTCTTC
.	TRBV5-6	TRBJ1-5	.	CASSLGTRVQPQHF	TGTGCCAGCAGCTTGGGTACGAGAGTCCAGCCCCAGCATTTT
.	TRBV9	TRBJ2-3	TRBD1	CASSGGTGGFAGLTDTQYF	TGTGCCAGCAGCGGTGGGACAGGGGGTTTTGCAGGCCTCACAGATACGCAGTATTTT
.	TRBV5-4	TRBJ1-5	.	CASSLGGAGYSNQPQHF	TGTGCCAGCAGCTTGGGGGGCGCAGGATATAGCAATCAGCCCCAGCATTTT
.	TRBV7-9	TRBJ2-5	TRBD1	CASSLRDSGTQYF	TGTGCCAGCAGCTTACGGGACAGCGGGACCCAGTACTTC
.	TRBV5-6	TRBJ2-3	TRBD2	CASSLGLAGADTQYF	TGTGCCAGCAGCTTGGGGCTAGCGGGGGCAGATACGCAGTATTTT
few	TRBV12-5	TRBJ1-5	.	CASGGGLSLSNQPQHF	TGTGCTAGTGGTGGAGGGTTGAGTTTAAGCAATCAGCCCCAGCATTTT
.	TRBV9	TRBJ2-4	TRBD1	CASSTGTGQNIQYF	TGTGCCAGCAGCACCGGGACAGGTCAAAACATTCAGTACTTC
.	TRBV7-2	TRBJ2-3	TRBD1	CASSLRGPSTDTQYF	TGTGCCAGCAGCTTAAGGGGGCCTAGCACAGATACGCAGTATTTT
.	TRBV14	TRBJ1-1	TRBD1	CASSQAVAGGSRAFF	TGTGCCAGCAGCCAAGCCGTCGCAGGGGGCTCCAGAGCTTTCTTT
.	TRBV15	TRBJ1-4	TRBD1	CATSRGKGATTNEKLFF	TGTGCCACCAGCAGAGGGAAGGGGGCTACAACTAATGAAAAACTGTTTTTT
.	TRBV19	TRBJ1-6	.	CASREDSGPAPLHF	TGTGCCAGTAGGGAGGACAGTGGGCCGGCACCCCTCCACTTT
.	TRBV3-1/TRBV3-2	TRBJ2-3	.	CASSQPPGDTQYF	TGTGCCAGCAGCCAACCTCCCGGGGATACGCAGTATTTT
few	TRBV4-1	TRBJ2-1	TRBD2	CASSPGLAVYNEQFF	TGCGCCAGCAGCCCAGGACTAGCGGTTTACAATGAGCAGTTCTTC
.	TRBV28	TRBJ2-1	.	CASSSEGGENYNEQFF	TGTGCCAGCAGTTCCGAAGGGGGGGAAAACTACAATGAGCAGTTCTTC
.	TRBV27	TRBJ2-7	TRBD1	CASRLGTGFSYEQYF	TGTGCCAGCAGGCTCGGGACAGGGTTTTCCTACGAGCAGTACTTC
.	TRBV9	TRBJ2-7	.	CASSVGGSGEQYF	TGTGCCAGCAGCGTAGGAGGGAGCGGCGAGCAGTACTTC
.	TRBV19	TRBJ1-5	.	CASGRDRNQPQHF	TGTGCCAGCGGGAGGGACCGTAATCAGCCCCAGCATTTT
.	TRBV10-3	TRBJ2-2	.	CAALPRVTGELFF	TGTGCCGCCCTGCCTCGGGTCACCGGGGAGCTGTTTTTT
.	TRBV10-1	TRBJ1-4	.	CASSESAGSAEKLFF	TGCGCCAGCAGTGAGTCCGCAGGGTCCGCAGAAAAACTGTTTTTT
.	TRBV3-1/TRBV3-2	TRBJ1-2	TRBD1	CASSQDRATGGFTYGYTF	TGTGCCAGCAGCCAAGATCGCGCGACAGGGGGCTTTACCTATGGCTACACCTTC
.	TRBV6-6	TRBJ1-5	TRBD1	CASTPRTGNSNQPQHF	TGTGCCAGCACTCCAAGGACAGGGAATAGCAATCAGCCCCAGCATTTT
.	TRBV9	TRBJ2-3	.	CASSVEASGTDTQYF	TGTGCCAGCAGCGTAGAGGCTAGCGGCACAGATACGCAGTATTTT
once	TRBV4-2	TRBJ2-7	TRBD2	CASSQEGTSGPYEQYF	TGTGCCAGCAGCCAAGAGGGGACTAGCGGCCCCTACGAGCAGTACTTC
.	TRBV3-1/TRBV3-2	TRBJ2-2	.	CASTIPGNTGELFF	TGTGCCAGCACGATACCAGGGAACACCGGGGAGCTGTTTTTT
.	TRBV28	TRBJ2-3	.	CASRATQVRTDTQYF	TGTGCCAGCCGAGCCACCCAAGTGCGCACAGATACGCAGTATTTT